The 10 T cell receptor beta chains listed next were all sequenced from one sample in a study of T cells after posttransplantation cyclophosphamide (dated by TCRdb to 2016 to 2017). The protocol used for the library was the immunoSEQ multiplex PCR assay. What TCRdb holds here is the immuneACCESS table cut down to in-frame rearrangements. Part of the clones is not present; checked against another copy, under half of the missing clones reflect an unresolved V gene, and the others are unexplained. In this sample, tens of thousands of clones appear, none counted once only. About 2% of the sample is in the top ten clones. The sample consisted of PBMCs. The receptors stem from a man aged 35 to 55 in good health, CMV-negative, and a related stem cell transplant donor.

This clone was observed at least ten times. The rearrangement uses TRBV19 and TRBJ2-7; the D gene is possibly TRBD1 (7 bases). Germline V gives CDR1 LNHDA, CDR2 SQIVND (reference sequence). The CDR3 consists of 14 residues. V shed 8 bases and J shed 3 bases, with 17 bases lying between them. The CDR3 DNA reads TGTGCCAGTGGACGCGCGGGACAGCTCTACGAGCAGTACTTC. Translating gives CASGRAGQLYEQYF.

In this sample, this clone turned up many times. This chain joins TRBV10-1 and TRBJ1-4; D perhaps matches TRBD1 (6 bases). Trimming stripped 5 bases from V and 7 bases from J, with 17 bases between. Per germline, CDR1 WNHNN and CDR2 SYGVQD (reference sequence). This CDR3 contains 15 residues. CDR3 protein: CASSKLQGPGEKLFF. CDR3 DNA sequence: TGCGCCAGCAGTAAGCTACAGGGTCCCGGTGAAAAACTGTTTTTT.

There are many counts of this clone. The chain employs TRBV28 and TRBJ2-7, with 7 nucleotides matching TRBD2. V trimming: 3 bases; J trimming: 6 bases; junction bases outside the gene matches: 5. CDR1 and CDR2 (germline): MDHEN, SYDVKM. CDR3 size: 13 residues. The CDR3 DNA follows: TGTGCCAGCAGTTTCCCCAGCGGGATCGAGCAGTACTTC. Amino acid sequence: CASSFPSGIEQYF.

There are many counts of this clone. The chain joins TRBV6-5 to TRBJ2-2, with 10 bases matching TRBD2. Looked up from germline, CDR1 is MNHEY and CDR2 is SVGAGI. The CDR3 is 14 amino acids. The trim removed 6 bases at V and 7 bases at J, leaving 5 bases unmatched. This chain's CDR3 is CASSGTSVVGELFF. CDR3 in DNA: TGTGCCAGCAGCGGGACTAGCGTTGTCGGGGAGCTGTTTTTT.

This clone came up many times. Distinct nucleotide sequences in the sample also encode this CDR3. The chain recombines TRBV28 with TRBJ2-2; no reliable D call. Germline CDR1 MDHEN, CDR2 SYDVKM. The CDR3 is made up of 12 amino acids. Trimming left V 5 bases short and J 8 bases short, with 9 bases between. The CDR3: CASSTPTGELFF. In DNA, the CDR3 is TGTGCCAGCAGTACCCCGACTGGGGAGCTGTTTTTT. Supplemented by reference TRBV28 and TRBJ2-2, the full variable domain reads DVKVTQSSRYLVKRTGEKVFLECVQDMDHENMFWYRQDPGLGLRLIYFSYDVKMKEKGDIPEGYSVSREKKERFSLILESASTNQTSMYLCASSTPTGELFFGEGSRLTVL.

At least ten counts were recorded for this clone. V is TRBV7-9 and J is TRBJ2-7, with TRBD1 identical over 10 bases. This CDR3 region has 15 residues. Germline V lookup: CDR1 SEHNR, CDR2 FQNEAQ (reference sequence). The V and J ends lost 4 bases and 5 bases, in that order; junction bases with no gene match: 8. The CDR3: CASSSPGTGENEQYF. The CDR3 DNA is TGTGCCAGCAGCTCCCCAGGGACAGGGGAGAACGAGCAGTACTTC.

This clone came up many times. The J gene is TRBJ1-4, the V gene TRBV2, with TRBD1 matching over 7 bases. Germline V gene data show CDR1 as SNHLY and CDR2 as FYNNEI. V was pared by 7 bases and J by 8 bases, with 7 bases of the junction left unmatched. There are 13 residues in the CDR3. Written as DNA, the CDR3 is TGTGCCAGCACGACAGGGCTAGGAGAAAAACTGTTTTTT. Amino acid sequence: CASTTGLGEKLFF.

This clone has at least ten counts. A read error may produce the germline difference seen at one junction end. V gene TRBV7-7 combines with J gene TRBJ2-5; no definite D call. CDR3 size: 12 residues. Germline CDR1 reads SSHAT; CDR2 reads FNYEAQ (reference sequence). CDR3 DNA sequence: TGTGCTAGCAGCTTCTCCCCGGAGACCCAGTACTTC. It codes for CASSFSPETQYF. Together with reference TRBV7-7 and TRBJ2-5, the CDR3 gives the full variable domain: GAGVSQSPRYKVTKRGQDVTLRCDPISSHATLYWYQQALGQGPEFLTYFNYEAQPDKSGLPSDRFSAERPEGSISTLTIQRTEQRDSAMYRCASSFSPETQYFGPGTRLLVL.

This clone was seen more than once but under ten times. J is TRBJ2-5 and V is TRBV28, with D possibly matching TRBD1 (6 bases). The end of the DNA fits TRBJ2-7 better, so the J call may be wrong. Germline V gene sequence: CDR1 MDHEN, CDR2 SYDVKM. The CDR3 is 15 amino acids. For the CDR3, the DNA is TGTGCCAGCAGTCCCCCTTTGGGGGCTGCCTACGAGCAGTACTTC. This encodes CASSPPLGAAYEQYF.

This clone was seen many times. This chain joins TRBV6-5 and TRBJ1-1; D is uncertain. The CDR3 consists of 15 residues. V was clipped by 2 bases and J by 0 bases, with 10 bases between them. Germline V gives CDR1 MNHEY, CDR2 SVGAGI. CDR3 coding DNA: TGTGCCAGCAGTTACGCCCGTACAGTGAACACTGAAGCTTTCTTT. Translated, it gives CASSYARTVNTEAFF.